The 15 T cell receptor beta chains presented below share a single source sample, sequenced in a study of blood T cells in healthy people across ages. A second PCR, run for roughly 7 to 11 cycles, used a sample-barcoded 5' primer plus a J-beta primer mix. TCRdb called the 5' RACE reads again in MiXCR, with one record for every CDR3 protein. The sample includes some 930,000 distinct CDR3 sequences, almost 30% of them seen just once. In addition, the sample was reused for a study of T cells of mothers and their children.

The sample taken for sequencing was blood. These receptors were obtained from a woman aged 35 to 49 in good health.

This rearrangement joins TRBV5-1 to TRBJ2-5, with D hard to call. Near its end, the DNA agrees better with TRBJ2-7, so the J call may be wrong. This CDR3 spans 12 amino acids. Germline values: CDR1 SGHRS, CDR2 YFSETQ. The CDR3 nucleotides are TGCGCCAGCAGCTTGGACTGTTCCGAGCAGTACTTC. Translated: CASSLDCSEQYF.

The rearrangement joins TRBV6-1 to TRBJ1-5, with D uncertain. The germline V gene encodes CDR1 MNHNS and CDR2 SASEGT. The CDR3 has 16 residues. The V gene lost 1 base and the J gene lost 0 bases, with 10 bases spanning the gap. The CDR3 DNA reads TGTGCCAGCAGTGAAGTTCAGTATTATAGCAATCAGCCCCAGCATTTT. This sequence encodes CASSEVQYYSNQPQHF.

This sequence joins TRBV27 and TRBJ1-5; no definite D call. The V end was cut by 6 bases, the J end by 6 bases, with 15 bases between. CDR3 length equals 14 residues. Germline V CDR1 and CDR2: MNHEY, SMNVEV (reference sequence). The CDR3 reads CASSPGSYAQPQHF. The DNA for the CDR3 is TGTGCCAGCAGCCCTGGATCGTATGCTCAGCCCCAGCATTTT.

The chain has TRBV15 and TRBJ1-2; 7 bases line up with TRBD1. Trimming took 4 bases from V and 8 from J; bases not matched to a gene: 13. This CDR3 has 15 amino acids. The V gene's germline CDR1 is LNHNV and CDR2 YYDKDF (reference sequence). CDR3 sequence reads: CATSNKREGASGYTF. The CDR3 DNA is TGTGCCACCAGCAATAAGAGGGAGGGGGCAAGCGGCTACACCTTC.

This clonotype has a count of ten or more. The chain links TRBV14 to TRBJ2-4; D unclear. The ends were cut back, 0 bases at V and 0 bases at J, with 3 bases in the middle. The CDR3 has 14 amino acids. Germline V gene data show CDR1 as SGHDN and CDR2 as FVKESK. CDR3 region: CASSQDVAKNIQYF. The DNA of the CDR3 is TGTGCCAGCAGCCAAGATGTAGCCAAAAACATTCAGTACTTC.

At least ten counts were recorded for this clonotype. The chain links TRBV5-5 to TRBJ2-2, with a possible D match to TRBD2 (6 bases). The ends were cut back, 1 base at V and 2 bases at J, with 12 bases in the middle. This CDR3 is built from 16 residues. Germline-derived CDR1 and CDR2 are SGHKS and YYEKEE (reference sequence). CDR3 coding DNA: TGTGCCAGCAGCTTGAACAGCGGGTACAACACCGGGGAGCTGTTTTTT. Translating gives CASSLNSGYNTGELFF.

This clonotype was detected many times. The rearrangement joins TRBV20-1 to TRBJ2-7; 10 positions match TRBD1. Germline V gene sequence: CDR1 DFQATT, CDR2 SNEGSKA (reference sequence). With 6 bases clipped from V and 4 bases from J, the junction kept 9 bases outside the gene matches. The length of the CDR3 is 14 residues. The CDR3 spells CSAPGRDRGYEQYF. The CDR3 bases are TGCAGTGCCCCAGGCCGGGACAGGGGTTACGAGCAGTACTTC.

This clonotype was counted a single time. With a much larger clone just one base away, this may be a read error. This chain links TRBV29-1 with TRBJ2-1; D gene ambiguous. The end of the DNA is better explained by TRBJ2-7, so the J call may be wrong. The CDR3 covers 13 residues. The germline CDR1 and CDR2 sequences are SQVTM and ANQGSEA. The CDR3 loop is CSVLGMLYNEQYF. Written as DNA, the CDR3 is TGCAGCGTGCTTGGCATGCTATACAATGAGCAGTACTTC.

The rearrangement joins TRBV11-2 to TRBJ1-1; maybe TRBD1 (6 bases). CDR1 is SGHAT and CDR2 is FQNNGV in the germline V gene. The V and J ends lost 5 bases and 5 bases respectively, with 18 bases between them. CDR3 length equals 15 residues. The CDR3 loop is CASSHKWGARTEAFF. Here the CDR3 DNA reads TGTGCCAGCAGCCATAAGTGGGGGGCGCGGACTGAAGCTTTCTTT.

This clonotype was observed a handful of times. One end of the junction does not line up with germline, which may come from a read error. The CDR3 here is CASSFQGALSPRYGHTF. In DNA, the CDR3 is TGTGCCAGCAGTTTCCAGGGGGCGTTATCACCCCGCTATGGCCACACCTTC. The rearrangement joins TRBV12-3 or TRBV12-4 to TRBJ1-2, with 8 bases matching TRBD1. The CDR3 extends over 17 amino acids.

Comments on this clonotype: A much larger clone lies one base from this, so it may be a read error. The V call is TRBV9, the J call TRBJ2-1; tentative D call: TRBD1 (5 bases). With the DNA end fitting TRBJ2-7 better, the J assignment may be wrong. Germline assignment: CDR1 SGDLS and CDR2 YYNGEE. This CDR3 contains 17 residues. In DNA, the CDR3 is TGTGCCAGCAGCATCTTCCAGGGTCGAAGCTCCTACAATGAGCAGTACTTC. Translated, it gives CASSIFQGRSSYNEQYF.

V usage is TRBV3-1 and J usage is TRBJ2-3; D may be TRBD2 (6 bases). The ends were cut back, 3 bases at V and 5 bases at J, with 18 bases in the middle. The CDR3 has 16 residues. Per germline, CDR1 LGHDT and CDR2 YNNKEL (reference sequence). In DNA, the CDR3 is TGTGCCAGCAGCCATCTGACTGGCGGGGCTGGAGATACGCAGTATTTT. Amino acids: CASSHLTGGAGDTQYF.

The sample holds a few counts of this clonotype. The chain combines TRBV2 with TRBJ2-1; D is ambiguous. The assigned J gene may be wrong: the sequence end matches TRBJ2-7 better. Germline CDR1 is SNHLY and CDR2 is FYNNEI. The CDR3 runs to 18 residues. As DNA, the CDR3 is TGTGCCAGCAGTGAAGAAGATAGCTGGAGTGGTGCCTACAATGAGCAGTACTTC. Translating gives CASSEEDSWSGAYNEQYF.

This clonotype was counted a few times. The chain couples TRBV18 to TRBJ2-7; perhaps TRBD1 as D (5 bases). The CDR3 loop spans 15 amino acids. Trimming removed 6 bases from V and 2 bases from J, with 17 bases in between. Germline CDR1 KGHSH, CDR2 LQKENI. The CDR3 DNA sequence: TGTGCCAGCTCCCGTTCTGGGGCAGGCGCCTACGAGCAGTACTTC. As protein: CASSRSGAGAYEQYF. The whole variable domain, remainder taken from reference TRBV18 and TRBJ2-7, is NAGVMQNPRHLVRRRGQEARLRCSPMKGHSHVYWYRQLPEEGLKFMVYLQKENIIDESGMPKERFSAEFPKEGPSILRIQQVVRGDSAAYFCASSRSGAGAYEQYFGPGTRLTVT.

The J gene is TRBJ2-1, the V gene TRBV7-9; 8 bases match TRBD2. The germline V gene has CDR1 SEHNR and CDR2 FQNEAQ (reference sequence). The CDR3 is 14 amino acids. After removal of 5 bases from V and 7 bases from J, the junction contained 7 bases not matched to a gene. The CDR3 sequence: CASSPGLETNEQFF. CDR3 DNA sequence: TGTGCCAGCAGCCCGGGACTAGAAACGAATGAGCAGTTCTTC.